This T cell receptor beta chain appears in the sequencing data of a study of CD8 T cells in ankylosing spondylitis. TCRdb itself ran the 5' RACE reads through MiXCR, one entry per CDR3 protein. The data show just over 300,000 distinct CDR3 sequences, less than 25% seen once. The CDR3 consists of 14 residues. The V end lost 0 bases, the J end lost 3 bases, and 9 bases lay between the germline ends. Germline CDR1 reads DFQATT; CDR2 reads SNEGSKA (reference sequence). Sequences were obtained from blood, either unsorted or a sorted T cell fraction (not recorded which). The source is a female donor with ankylosing spondylitis or in good health (not recorded which). The J gene is TRBJ2-1, the V gene TRBV20-1; D unresolved. CDR3 amino acids: CSAREGPLYNEQFF. CDR3 sequence (DNA): TGCAGTGCTAGAGAAGGACCCCTCTACAATGAGCAGTTCTTC.